Shown below are 24 T cell receptor beta chains from a single sample sequenced in a study of control samples from healthy donors and cancer patients. Libraries were prepared by immunoSEQ multiplex PCR; TCRdb keeps only in-frame clonotypes and omits some of them. The table lists around 200,000 clones, roughly 94% of them singletons. Material: blood. The source of these receptors is a man aged 50 or older in good health.

A note on this clone: Other DNA sequences in this sample translate to the same CDR3. The chain is built from TRBV18 and TRBJ1-6; 10 bases map to TRBD1. V shed 3 bases, J shed 7 bases, and the junction held 3 bases outside the gene matches. CDR3 length equals 15 residues. Germline V gives CDR1 KGHSH, CDR2 LQKENI. CDR3 sequence: CASSPMGQGNSPLHF. The DNA for the CDR3 is TGTGCCAGCTCACCGATGGGACAGGGGAATTCACCCCTCCACTTT.

The chain combines TRBV19 with TRBJ1-1; no clear D. This CDR3 has 14 amino acids. The V gene's germline CDR1 is LNHDA and CDR2 SQIVND (reference sequence). V was pared by 6 bases and J by 1 base, with 12 bases between. The CDR3 loop is CASSLYTSNTEAFF. CDR3 coding DNA: TGTGCCAGTAGCCTCTATACCTCGAACACTGAAGCTTTCTTT.

The count of this clone is one. The rearrangement joins TRBV6-1 to TRBJ2-3; no clear D. The CDR3 sequence is 13 residues long. In germline, CDR1 is MNHNS, CDR2 SASEGT. The V and J ends lost 3 bases and 7 bases respectively, with 11 bases between them. DNA for the CDR3: TGTGCCAGCAGTGAGTTCTCGGGTAATACGCAGTATTTT. This encodes CASSEFSGNTQYF.

V is TRBV5-1 and J is TRBJ1-6; D is possibly TRBD1 (5 bases). The CDR3 contains 14 residues. V lost 4 bases, J lost 4 bases, and 9 bases lay in between. From germline, CDR1 is SGHRS and CDR2 YFSETQ. This CDR3 is CASSPDTYNSPLHF. For the CDR3, the DNA is TGCGCCAGCAGCCCGGACACTTATAATTCACCCCTCCACTTT.

The chain couples TRBV19 to TRBJ1-6, with 7 bases lining up with TRBD1. This CDR3 has 14 amino acids. J lost 4 bases, V lost 4 bases, and 1 base had no gene match. From germline, CDR1 is LNHDA and CDR2 SQIVND (reference sequence). The CDR3 sequence: CASSRDRYNSPLHF. In DNA, the CDR3 is TGTGCCAGTAGTAGGGACAGATATAATTCACCCCTCCACTTT.

The genes are TRBV5-1 and TRBJ1-1, with 9 bases fitting TRBD1. The V gene end was trimmed by 4 bases and the J gene end by 1 base; junction bases not matched to a gene: 5. CDR1 and CDR2 (germline): SGHRS, YFSETQ. The CDR3 extends over 15 amino acids. Here the CDR3 reads CASSTQGQGNTEAFF. The CDR3 DNA sequence: TGCGCCAGCAGCACCCAGGGACAGGGGAACACTGAAGCTTTCTTT.

The J gene is TRBJ2-7, the V gene TRBV6-2 or TRBV6-3; D remains unclear. Trimming took 4 bases from V and 6 from J, leaving 10 bases between them. The CDR3 has 12 residues. Looked up from germline, CDR1 is MNHEY and CDR2 is SVGEGT. CDR3 loop: CASSWGYSEQYF. CDR3 DNA: TGTGCCAGCAGTTGGGGTTACAGCGAGCAGTACTTC.

This sequence joins TRBV20-1 and TRBJ1-5, with no clear D. Germline-derived CDR1 and CDR2 are DFQATT and SNEGSKA (reference sequence). The CDR3 contains 11 residues. Trimming shortened V by 1 base and J by 12 bases, and 10 bases separated the two germline ends. The DNA of the CDR3 is TGCAGTGCTAGAGCAACAGACATCCAGCATTTT. This sequence encodes CSARATDIQHF.

This clone was detected only a few times. The rearrangement links TRBV21-1 to TRBJ1-5; TRBD1, the table's D call, was not compared with the DNA. TRBV21-1 has pseudogene status. The CDR3 has 19 residues. The CDR3 reads CASSKATNTNRKNNQPQHF. The CDR3 coding sequence is TGTGCCAGCAGCAAAGCCACAAATACCAACAGGAAAAACAATCAGCCCCAGCATTTT.

The chain combines TRBV5-1 with TRBJ2-3, with a weak D call TRBD1 (6 bases). The V end was cut by 4 bases, the J end by 3 bases, with 12 bases between. The CDR3 runs 14 residues. CDR1 is SGHRS, CDR2 YFSETQ, per germline. Here the CDR3 reads CASSPRQDTDTQYF. CDR3 nucleotides: TGCGCCAGCAGCCCCCGACAGGATACAGATACGCAGTATTTT.

The chain carries TRBV5-1 and TRBJ2-3; TRBD2 might be the D (6 bases). The length of the CDR3 is 16 residues. The V and J ends lost 3 bases and 1 base respectively, with 15 bases between them. Germline V CDR1 and CDR2: SGHRS, YFSETQ. CDR3: CASSSSGRRGTDTQYF. The CDR3 DNA sequence: TGCGCCAGCAGCTCATCCGGTAGGAGGGGCACAGATACGCAGTATTTT. The full variable domain, in which reference TRBV5-1 and TRBJ2-3 provide the parts outside the CDR3, is KAGVTQTPRYLIKTRGQQVTLSCSPISGHRSVSWYQQTPGQGLQFLFEYFSETQRNKGNFPGRFSGRQFSNSRSEMNVSTLELGDSALYLCASSSSGRRGTDTQYFGPGTRLTVL.

This clone appeared a single time. The chain couples TRBV5-1 to TRBJ2-3; 8 bases are a match to TRBD2. Germline V CDR1 and CDR2: SGHRS, YFSETQ. The CDR3 runs to 15 residues. J was trimmed by 2 bases and V by 4 bases; bases with no gene match: 6. In DNA form, the CDR3 reads TGCGCCAGCAGCCGACGCGGGGGGAACACAGATACGCAGTATTTT. The encoded protein is CASSRRGGNTDTQYF.

This chain connects TRBV6-5 to TRBJ2-3, with a possible D match to TRBD2 (7 bases). CDR3 size: 16 residues. Germline-derived CDR1 and CDR2 are MNHEY and SVGAGI. With 0 bases removed from V and 10 bases from J, the gap between germline ends came to 20 bases. CDR3: CASSYSGAGVFSPQYF. The CDR3 DNA reads TGTGCCAGCAGTTACTCGGGGGCGGGGGTTTTTTCTCCGCAGTATTTT.

The chain links TRBV18 to TRBJ2-7; D gene ambiguous. This CDR3 is built from 13 residues. The ends were cut back, 6 bases at V and 6 bases at J, with 15 bases in the middle. Germline V CDR1 and CDR2: KGHSH, LQKENI. The CDR3 region is CASSPVERAEQYV. In DNA, the CDR3 is TGTGCCAGCTCCCCCGTAGAGCGTGCCGAGCAGTACGTC.

The V and J genes are TRBV4-1 and TRBJ2-3; TRBD2 aligns across 14 bases. This CDR3 region has 17 residues. Germline values: CDR1 MGHRA, CDR2 YSYEKL. With 7 bases clipped from V and 9 bases from J, the junction kept 15 bases outside the gene matches. The CDR3 coding sequence is TGCGCCAGCAACGCACTGTTGACTAGCGGGGGGGAGGGGACGCAGTATTTT. This encodes CASNALLTSGGEGTQYF.

CDR3 DNA: TGTGCCAGCAGTCCTACCCTCGGCTCTGGGGCCAACGTCCTGACTTTC. It is translated as CASSPTLGSGANVLTF. The J gene is TRBJ2-6, the V gene TRBV28; D not certain. The V and J ends lost 5 bases and 0 bases respectively, with 11 bases between them. Germline assignment: CDR1 MDHEN and CDR2 SYDVKM. The CDR3 runs to 16 residues.

The V and J genes are TRBV18 and TRBJ1-5; D call uncertain. V was clipped by 3 bases and J by 0 bases, with 12 bases between them. Germline lookup yields CDR1 KGHSH and CDR2 LQKENI. This CDR3 contains 16 residues. CDR3 residues: CASSPDAAYSNQPQHF. CDR3 DNA: TGTGCCAGCTCACCCGACGCGGCTTATAGCAATCAGCCCCAGCATTTT.

In its sample, this clone was seen once. The chain couples TRBV5-1 to TRBJ1-1; D gene unclear. V was trimmed by 5 bases and J by 1 base, leaving 9 bases between them. Looked up from germline, CDR1 is SGHRS and CDR2 is YFSETQ. This CDR3 comprises 13 residues. The CDR3 DNA sequence: TGCGCCAGCAGGGATCCGGGGAACACTGAAGCTTTCTTT. This gives the protein CASRDPGNTEAFF.

This chain joins TRBV28 and TRBJ1-5, with D uncertain. The CDR3 has 14 residues. Trimming stripped 3 bases from V and 4 bases from J, with 10 bases between. Germline V gives CDR1 MDHEN, CDR2 SYDVKM. Here the CDR3 reads CASSFGTGNQPQHF. The CDR3 DNA follows: TGTGCCAGCAGTTTCGGTACGGGGAATCAGCCCCAGCATTTT.

The V gene is TRBV9, the J gene TRBJ1-6; D might be TRBD1 (5 bases). This CDR3 has 15 residues. Germline V CDR1 and CDR2: SGDLS, YYNGEE. Trimming took off 4 bases at V and 7 bases at J, with 15 bases between the two ends. For the CDR3, the DNA is TGTGCCAGCAGCCCCAGGGCCAGTTCAAATTCACCCCTCCACTTT. Encoded protein: CASSPRASSNSPLHF.

The chain uses TRBV28 and TRBJ1-2; a possible D gene is TRBD1 (6 bases). Trimming removed 8 bases from V and 3 bases from J, with 22 bases in between. Germline loops: CDR1 MDHEN, CDR2 SYDVKM. CDR3 length equals 16 residues. CDR3 sequence reads: CASGITGREMDYGYTF. CDR3 sequence (DNA): TGTGCCAGCGGGATCACAGGGAGGGAGATGGACTATGGCTACACCTTC.

The V call is TRBV6-6, the J call TRBJ2-1; 8 positions agree with TRBD1. This CDR3 is 18 amino acids long. Germline CDR1 reads MNHNY; CDR2 reads SVGAGI (reference sequence). V trimming: 5 bases; J trimming: 1 base; junction bases outside the gene matches: 13. This CDR3 reads CASSRNSIDRGSYNEQFF. Here the CDR3 DNA reads TGTGCCAGCAGTCGAAATTCGATCGACAGGGGATCCTACAATGAGCAGTTCTTC.

J is TRBJ1-1 and V is TRBV7-2, with D possibly matching TRBD1 (6 bases). There are 18 residues in the CDR3. The V gene lost 4 bases and the J gene lost 8 bases, with 29 bases spanning the gap. Germline-derived CDR1 and CDR2 are SGHTA and FQGNSA. The CDR3 bases are TGTGCCAGCAGCTCCCCTCGGGGTCAGGGGAAGGCCTTTTTCGAAGCTTTCTTT. Its protein is CASSSPRGQGKAFFEAFF. Drawing the rest from reference TRBV7-2 and TRBJ1-1, the complete variable domain is GAGVSQSPSNKVTEKGKDVELRCDPISGHTALYWYRQSLGQGLEFLIYFQGNSAPDKSGLPSDRFSAERTGGSVSTLTIQRTQQEDSAVYLCASSSPRGQGKAFFEAFFGQGTRLTVV.

This rearrangement joins TRBV6-1 to TRBJ1-5; 8 bases agree with TRBD1. The CDR3 covers 19 residues. Germline V gene lookup returns CDR1 MNHNS and CDR2 SASEGT. J lost 7 bases, V lost 0 bases, and 17 bases had no gene match. For the CDR3, the DNA is TGTGCCAGCAGTGAAGCCTCGGACCGCAGGGGGCGTCTCCACCAGCCCCAGCATTTT. This translates into CASSEASDRRGRLHQPQHF.